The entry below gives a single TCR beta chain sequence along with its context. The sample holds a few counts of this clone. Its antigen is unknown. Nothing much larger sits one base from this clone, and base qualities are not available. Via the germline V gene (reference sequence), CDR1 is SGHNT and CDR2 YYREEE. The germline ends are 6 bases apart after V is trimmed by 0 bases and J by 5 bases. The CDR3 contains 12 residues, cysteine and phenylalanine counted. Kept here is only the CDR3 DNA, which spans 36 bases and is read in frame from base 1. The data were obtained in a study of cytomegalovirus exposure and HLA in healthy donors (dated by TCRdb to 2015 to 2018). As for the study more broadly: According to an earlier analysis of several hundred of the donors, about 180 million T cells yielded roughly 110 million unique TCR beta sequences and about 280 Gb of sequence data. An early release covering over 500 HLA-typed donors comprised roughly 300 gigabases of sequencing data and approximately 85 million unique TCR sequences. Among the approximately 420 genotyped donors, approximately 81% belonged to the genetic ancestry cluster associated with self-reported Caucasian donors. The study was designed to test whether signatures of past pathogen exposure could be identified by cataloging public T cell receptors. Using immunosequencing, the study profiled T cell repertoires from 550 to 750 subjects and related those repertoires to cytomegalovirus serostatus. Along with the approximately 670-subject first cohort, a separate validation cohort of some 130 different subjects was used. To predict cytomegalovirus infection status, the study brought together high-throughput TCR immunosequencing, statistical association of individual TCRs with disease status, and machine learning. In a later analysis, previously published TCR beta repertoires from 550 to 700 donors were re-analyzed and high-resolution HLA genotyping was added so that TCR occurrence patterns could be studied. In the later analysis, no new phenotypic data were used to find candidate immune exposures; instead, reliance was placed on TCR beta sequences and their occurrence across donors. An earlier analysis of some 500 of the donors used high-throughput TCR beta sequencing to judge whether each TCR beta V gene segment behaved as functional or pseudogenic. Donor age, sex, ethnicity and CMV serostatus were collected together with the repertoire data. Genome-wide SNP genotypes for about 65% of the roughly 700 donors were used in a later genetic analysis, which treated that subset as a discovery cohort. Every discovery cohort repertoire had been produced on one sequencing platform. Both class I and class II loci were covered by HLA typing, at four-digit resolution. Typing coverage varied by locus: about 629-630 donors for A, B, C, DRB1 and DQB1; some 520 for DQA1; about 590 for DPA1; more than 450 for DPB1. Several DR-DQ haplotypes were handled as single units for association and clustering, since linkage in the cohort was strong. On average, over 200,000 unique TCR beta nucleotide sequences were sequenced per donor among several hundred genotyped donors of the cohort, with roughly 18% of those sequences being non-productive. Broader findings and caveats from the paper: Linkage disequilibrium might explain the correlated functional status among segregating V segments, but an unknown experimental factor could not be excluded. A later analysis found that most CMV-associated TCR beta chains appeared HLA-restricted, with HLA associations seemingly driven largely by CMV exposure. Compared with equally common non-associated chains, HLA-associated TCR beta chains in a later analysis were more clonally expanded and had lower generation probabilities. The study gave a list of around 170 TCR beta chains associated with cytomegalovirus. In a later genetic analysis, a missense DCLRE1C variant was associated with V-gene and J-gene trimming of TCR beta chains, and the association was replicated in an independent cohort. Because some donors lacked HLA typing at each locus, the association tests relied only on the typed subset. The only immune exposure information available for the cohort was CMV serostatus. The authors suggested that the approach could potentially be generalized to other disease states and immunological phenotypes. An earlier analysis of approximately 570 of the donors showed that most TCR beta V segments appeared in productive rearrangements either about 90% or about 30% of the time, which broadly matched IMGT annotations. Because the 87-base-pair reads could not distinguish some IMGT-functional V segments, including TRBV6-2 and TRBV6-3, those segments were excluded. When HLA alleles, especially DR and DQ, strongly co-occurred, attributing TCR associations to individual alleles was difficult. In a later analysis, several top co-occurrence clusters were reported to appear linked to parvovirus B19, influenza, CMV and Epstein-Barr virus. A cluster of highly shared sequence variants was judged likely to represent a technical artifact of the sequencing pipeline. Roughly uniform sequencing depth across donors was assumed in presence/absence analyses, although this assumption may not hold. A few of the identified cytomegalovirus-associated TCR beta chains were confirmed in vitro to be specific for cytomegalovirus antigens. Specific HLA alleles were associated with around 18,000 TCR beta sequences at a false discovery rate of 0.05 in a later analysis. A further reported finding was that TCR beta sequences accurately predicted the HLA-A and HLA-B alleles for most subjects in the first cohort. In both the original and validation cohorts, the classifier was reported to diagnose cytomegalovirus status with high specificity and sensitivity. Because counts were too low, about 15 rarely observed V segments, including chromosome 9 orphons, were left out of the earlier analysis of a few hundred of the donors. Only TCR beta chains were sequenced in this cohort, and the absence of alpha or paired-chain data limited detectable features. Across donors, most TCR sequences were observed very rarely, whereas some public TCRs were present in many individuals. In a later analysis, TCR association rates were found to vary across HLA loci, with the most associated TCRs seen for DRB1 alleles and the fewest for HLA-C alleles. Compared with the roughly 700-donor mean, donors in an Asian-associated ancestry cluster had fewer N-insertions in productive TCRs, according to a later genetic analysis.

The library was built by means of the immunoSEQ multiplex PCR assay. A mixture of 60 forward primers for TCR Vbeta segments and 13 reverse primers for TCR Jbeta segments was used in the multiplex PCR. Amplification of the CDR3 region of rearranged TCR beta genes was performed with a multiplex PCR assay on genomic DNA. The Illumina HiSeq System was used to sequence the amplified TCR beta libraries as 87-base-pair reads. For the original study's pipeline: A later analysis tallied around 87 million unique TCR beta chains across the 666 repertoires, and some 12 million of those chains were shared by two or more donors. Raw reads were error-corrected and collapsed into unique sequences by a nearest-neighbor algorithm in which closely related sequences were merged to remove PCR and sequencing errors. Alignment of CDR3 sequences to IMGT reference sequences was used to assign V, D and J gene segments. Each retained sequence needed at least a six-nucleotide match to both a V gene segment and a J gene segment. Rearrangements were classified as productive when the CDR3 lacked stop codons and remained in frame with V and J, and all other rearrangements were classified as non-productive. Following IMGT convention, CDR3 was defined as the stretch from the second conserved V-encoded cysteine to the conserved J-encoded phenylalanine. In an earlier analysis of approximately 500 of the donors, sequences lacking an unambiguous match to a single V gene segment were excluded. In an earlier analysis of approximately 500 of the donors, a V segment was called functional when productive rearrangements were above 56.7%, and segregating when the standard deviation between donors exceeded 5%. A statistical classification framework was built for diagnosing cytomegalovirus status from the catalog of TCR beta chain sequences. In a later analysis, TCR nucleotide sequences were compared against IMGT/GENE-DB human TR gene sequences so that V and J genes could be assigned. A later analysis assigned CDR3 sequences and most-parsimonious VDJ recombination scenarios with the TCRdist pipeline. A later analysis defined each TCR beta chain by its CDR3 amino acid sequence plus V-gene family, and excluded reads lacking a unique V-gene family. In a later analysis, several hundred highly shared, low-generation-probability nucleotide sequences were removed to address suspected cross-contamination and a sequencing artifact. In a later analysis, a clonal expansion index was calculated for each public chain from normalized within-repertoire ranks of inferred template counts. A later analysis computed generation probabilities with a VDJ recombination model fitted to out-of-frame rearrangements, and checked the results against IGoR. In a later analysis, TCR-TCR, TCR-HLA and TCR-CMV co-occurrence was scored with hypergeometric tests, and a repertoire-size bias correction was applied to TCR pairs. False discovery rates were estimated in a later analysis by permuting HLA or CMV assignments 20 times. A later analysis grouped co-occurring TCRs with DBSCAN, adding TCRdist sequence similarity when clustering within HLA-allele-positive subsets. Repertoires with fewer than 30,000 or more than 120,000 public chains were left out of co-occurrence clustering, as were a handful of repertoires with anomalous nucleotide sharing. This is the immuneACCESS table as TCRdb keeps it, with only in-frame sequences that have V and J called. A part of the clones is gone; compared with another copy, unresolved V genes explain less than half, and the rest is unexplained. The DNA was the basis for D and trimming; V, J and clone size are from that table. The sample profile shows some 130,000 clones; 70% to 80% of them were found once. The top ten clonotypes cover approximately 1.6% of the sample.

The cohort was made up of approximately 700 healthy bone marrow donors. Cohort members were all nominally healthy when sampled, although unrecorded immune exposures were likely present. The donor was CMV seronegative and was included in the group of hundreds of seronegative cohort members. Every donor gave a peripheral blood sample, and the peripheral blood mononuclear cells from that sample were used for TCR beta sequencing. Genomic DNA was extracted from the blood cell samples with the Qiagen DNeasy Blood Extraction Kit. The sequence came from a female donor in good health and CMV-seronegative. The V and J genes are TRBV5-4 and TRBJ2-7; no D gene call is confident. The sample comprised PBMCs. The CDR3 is CASSLETDEQYF. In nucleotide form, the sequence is TGTGCCAGCAGCTTGGAAACAGACGAGCAGTACTTC.